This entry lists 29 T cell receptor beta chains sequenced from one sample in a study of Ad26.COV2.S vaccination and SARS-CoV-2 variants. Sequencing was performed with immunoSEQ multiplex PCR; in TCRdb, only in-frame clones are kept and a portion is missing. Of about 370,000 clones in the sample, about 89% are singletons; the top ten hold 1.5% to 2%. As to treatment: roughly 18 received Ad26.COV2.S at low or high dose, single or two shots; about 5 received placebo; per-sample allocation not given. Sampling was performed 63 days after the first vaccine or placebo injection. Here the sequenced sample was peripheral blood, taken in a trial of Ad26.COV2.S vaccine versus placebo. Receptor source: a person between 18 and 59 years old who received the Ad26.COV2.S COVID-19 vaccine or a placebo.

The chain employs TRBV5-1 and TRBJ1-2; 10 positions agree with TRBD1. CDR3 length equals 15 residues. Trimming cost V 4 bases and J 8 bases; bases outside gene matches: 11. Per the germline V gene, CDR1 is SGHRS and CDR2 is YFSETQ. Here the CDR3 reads CASSPPGQGSQGYTF. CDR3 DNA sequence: TGCGCCAGCAGCCCTCCGGGACAGGGGAGTCAGGGCTACACCTTC.

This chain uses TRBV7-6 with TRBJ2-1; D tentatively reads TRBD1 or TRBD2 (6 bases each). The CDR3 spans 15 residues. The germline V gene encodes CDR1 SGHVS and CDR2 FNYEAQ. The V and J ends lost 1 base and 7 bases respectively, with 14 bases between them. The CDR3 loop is CASSLGGVRGNEQFF. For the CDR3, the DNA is TGTGCCAGCAGCTTAGGCGGGGTCAGGGGAAATGAGCAGTTCTTC.

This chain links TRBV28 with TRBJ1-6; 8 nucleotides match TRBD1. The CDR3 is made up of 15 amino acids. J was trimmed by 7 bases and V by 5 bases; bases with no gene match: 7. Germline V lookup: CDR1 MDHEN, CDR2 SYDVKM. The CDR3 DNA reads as TGTGCCAGCAGTCCATCGACAGGGGACAATTCACCCCTCCACTTT. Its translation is CASSPSTGDNSPLHF.

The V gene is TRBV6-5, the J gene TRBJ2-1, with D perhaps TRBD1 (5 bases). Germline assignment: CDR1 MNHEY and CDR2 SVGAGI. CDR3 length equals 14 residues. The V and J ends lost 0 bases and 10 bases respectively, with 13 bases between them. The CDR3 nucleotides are TGTGCCAGCAGTTACTCTTCCTTGGGGCCCGAGCAGTTCTTC. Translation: CASSYSSLGPEQFF.

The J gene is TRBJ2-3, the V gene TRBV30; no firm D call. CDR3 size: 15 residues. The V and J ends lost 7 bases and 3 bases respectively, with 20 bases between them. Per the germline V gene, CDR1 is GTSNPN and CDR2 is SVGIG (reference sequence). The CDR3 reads CAYANGVLRTDTQYF. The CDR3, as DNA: TGTGCCTACGCTAATGGGGTATTGAGAACAGATACGCAGTATTTT.

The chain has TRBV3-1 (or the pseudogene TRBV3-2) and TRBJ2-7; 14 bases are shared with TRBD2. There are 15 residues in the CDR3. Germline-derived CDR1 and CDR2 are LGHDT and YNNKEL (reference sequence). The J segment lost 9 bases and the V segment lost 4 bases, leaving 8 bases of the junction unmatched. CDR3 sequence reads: CASSPTGTSGSAQYF. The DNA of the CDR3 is TGTGCCAGCAGCCCTACCGGGACTAGCGGGAGTGCGCAGTACTTC.

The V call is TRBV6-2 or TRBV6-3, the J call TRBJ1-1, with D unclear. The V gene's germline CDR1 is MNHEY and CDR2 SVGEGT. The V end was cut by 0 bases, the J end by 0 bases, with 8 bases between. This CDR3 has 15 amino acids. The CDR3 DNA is TGTGCCAGCAGTTACTCGAACACATTGAACACTGAAGCTTTCTTT. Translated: CASSYSNTLNTEAFF.

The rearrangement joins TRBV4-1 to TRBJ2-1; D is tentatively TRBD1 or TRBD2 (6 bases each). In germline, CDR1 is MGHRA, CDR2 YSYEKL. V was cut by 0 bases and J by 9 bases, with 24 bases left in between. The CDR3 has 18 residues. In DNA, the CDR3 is TGCGCCAGCAGCCAAGAAGGGGCTGTGGGGGGCAGCCTGCGTGAGCAGTTCTTC. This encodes CASSQEGAVGGSLREQFF.

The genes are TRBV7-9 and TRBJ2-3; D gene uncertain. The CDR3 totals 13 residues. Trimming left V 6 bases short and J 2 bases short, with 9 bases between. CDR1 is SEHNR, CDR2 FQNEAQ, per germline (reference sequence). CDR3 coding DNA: TGTGCCAGCAGATCAGGATACACAGATACGCAGTATTTT. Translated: CASRSGYTDTQYF.

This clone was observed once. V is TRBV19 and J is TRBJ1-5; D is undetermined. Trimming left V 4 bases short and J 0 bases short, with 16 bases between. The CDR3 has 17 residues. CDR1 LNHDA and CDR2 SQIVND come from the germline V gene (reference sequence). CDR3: CASSTRSTVGSNQPQHF. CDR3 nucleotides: TGTGCCAGTAGTACCCGGTCCACAGTCGGTAGCAATCAGCCCCAGCATTTT.

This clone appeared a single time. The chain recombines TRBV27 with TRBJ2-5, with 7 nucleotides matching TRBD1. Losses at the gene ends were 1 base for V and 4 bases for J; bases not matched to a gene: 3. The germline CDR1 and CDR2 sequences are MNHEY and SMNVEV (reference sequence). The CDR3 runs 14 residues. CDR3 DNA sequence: TGTGCCAGCAGTTTATTGGGACAGACAGAGACCCAGTACTTC. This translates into CASSLLGQTETQYF.

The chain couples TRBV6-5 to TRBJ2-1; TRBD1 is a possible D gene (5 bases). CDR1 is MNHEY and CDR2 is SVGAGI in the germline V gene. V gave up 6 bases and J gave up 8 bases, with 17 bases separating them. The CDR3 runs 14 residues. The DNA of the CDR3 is TGTGCCAGCAGGCCTTCTCTAGGGGTCGATGAGCAGTTCTTC. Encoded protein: CASRPSLGVDEQFF.

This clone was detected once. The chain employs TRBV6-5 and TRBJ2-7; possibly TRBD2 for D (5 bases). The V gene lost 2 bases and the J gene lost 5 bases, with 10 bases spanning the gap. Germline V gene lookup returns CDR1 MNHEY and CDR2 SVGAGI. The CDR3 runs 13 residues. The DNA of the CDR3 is TGTGCCAGCAGTTACACTAGTATCCACGAGCAGTACTTC. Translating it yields CASSYTSIHEQYF.

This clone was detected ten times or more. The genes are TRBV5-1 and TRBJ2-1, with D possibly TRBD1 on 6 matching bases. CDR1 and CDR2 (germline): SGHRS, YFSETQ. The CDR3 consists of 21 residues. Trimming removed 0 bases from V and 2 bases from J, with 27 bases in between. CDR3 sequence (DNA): TGCGCCAGCAGCTTGGTACTGTCCCGACAGGCGGATTTAAAGGCCTACAATGAGCAGTTCTTC. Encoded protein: CASSLVLSRQADLKAYNEQFF.

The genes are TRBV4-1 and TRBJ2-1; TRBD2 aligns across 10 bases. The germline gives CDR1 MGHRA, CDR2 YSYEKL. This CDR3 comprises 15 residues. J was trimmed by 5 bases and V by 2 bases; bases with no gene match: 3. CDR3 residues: CASSQLAGVNNEQFF. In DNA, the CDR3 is TGCGCCAGCAGCCAACTAGCGGGAGTTAACAATGAGCAGTTCTTC.

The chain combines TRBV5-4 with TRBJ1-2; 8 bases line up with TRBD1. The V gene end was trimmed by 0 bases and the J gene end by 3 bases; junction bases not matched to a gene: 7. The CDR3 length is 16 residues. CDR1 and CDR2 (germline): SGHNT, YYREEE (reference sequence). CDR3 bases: TGTGCCAGCAGCTTGGATCGTAGCAGGGGGCACTATGGCTACACCTTC. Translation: CASSLDRSRGHYGYTF.

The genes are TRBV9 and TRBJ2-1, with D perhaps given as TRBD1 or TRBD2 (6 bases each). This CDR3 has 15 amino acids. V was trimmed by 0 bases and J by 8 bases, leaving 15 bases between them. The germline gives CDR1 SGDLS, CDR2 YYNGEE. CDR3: CASSVEGGDLDEQFF. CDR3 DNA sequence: TGTGCCAGCAGCGTAGAGGGGGGTGACCTGGATGAGCAGTTCTTC.

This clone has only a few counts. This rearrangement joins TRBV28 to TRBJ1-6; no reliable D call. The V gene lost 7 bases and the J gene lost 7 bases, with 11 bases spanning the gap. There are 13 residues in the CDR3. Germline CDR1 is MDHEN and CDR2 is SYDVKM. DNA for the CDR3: TGTGCCAGCATCCGTCAGAGCAATTCACCCCTCCACTTT. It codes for CASIRQSNSPLHF.

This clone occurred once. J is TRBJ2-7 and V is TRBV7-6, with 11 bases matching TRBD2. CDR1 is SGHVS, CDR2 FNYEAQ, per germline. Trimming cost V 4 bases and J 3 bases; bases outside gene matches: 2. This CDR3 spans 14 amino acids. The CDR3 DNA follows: TGTGCCAGCAGCTCCACTAGCGGGAGCTACGAGCAGTACTTC. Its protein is CASSSTSGSYEQYF.

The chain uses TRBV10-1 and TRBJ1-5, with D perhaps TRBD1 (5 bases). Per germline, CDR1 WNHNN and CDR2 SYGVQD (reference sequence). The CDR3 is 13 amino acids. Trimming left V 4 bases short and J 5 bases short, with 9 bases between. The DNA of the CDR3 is TGCGCCAGCAGTGGGGGGAGAGATCAGCCCCAGCATTTT. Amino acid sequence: CASSGGRDQPQHF.

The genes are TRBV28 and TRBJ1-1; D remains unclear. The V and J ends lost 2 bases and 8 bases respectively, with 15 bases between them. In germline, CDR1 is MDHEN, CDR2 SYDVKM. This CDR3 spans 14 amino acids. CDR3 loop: CASSLIGSGLEAFF. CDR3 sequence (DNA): TGTGCCAGCAGTTTAATAGGATCGGGGTTGGAAGCTTTCTTT.

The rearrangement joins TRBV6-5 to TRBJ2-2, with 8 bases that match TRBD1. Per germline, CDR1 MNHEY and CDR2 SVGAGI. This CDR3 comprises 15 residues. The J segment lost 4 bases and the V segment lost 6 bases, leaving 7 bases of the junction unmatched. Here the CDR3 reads CASRSGGTVTGELFF. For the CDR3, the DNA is TGTGCCAGCAGATCAGGGGGCACGGTCACCGGGGAGCTGTTTTTT.

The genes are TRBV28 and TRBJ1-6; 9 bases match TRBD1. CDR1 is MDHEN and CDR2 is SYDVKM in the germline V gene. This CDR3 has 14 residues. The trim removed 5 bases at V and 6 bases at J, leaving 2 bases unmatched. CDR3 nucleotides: TGTGCCAGCAGTCCGGGACAGGGTAATTCACCCCTCCACTTT. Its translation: CASSPGQGNSPLHF. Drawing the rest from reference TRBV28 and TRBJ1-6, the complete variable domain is DVKVTQSSRYLVKRTGEKVFLECVQDMDHENMFWYRQDPGLGLRLIYFSYDVKMKEKGDIPEGYSVSREKKERFSLILESASTNQTSMYLCASSPGQGNSPLHFGNGTRLTVT.

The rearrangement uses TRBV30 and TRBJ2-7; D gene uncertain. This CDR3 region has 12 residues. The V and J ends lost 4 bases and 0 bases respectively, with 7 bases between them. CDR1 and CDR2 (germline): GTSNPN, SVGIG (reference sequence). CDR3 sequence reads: CAWKWDSYEQYF. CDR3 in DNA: TGTGCCTGGAAGTGGGACTCCTACGAGCAGTACTTC.

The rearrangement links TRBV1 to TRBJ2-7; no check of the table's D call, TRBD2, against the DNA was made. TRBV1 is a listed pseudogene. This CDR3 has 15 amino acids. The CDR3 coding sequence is TGCACCAGCAGCCTCCCCTCCAGCGAAACCTACGAGCAGTACTTC. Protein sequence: CTSSLPSSETYEQYF.

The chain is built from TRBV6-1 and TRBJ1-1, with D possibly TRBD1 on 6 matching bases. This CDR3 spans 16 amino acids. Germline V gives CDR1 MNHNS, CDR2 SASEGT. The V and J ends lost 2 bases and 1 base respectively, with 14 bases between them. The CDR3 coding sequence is TGTGCCAGCAGTGAACAGGGGATTAGTGCGAACACTGAAGCTTTCTTT. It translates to CASSEQGISANTEAFF.

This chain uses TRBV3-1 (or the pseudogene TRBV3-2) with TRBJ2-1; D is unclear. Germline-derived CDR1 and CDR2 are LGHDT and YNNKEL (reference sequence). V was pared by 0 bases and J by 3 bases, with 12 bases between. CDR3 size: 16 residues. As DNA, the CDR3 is TGTGCCAGCAGCCAAGAACCGGGTTCGGGCTACAATGAGCAGTTCTTC. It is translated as CASSQEPGSGYNEQFF.

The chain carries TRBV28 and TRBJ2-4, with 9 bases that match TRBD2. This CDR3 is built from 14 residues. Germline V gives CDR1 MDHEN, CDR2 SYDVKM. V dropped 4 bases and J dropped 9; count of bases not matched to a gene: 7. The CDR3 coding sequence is TGTGCCAGCAGTTCTCTTAGCGGGAGTAGCATTCAGTACTTC. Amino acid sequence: CASSSLSGSSIQYF.

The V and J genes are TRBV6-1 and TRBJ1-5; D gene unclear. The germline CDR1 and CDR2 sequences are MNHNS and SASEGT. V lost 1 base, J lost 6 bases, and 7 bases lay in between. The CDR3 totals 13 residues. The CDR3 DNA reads TGTGCCAGCAGTGAAGATGGGTTTCAGCCCCAGCATTTT. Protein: CASSEDGFQPQHF.